The 25 T cell receptor beta chains below come from one sample, sequenced in a study of blood T cells in healthy people across ages. Next came a second PCR, run for about 7 to 12 cycles, which used a sample-barcoded 5' primer along with a J-beta primer mix. TCRdb reprocessed the 5' RACE reads via MiXCR and lists one record per CDR3 protein. The table lists over 1,200,000 distinct CDR3 sequences, roughly 64% of them singletons, with over 6.5% in the top ten. Sequencing was done on a sample of blood. Receptors were obtained from a man younger than 35 in good health.

This clonotype was counted a few times. The chain combines TRBV3-1 with TRBJ2-1; 8 nucleotides match TRBD2. The CDR3 length is 17 residues. V lost 2 bases and J lost 7; bases outside the gene matches: 13. In germline, CDR1 is LGHDT, CDR2 YNNKEL (reference sequence). The CDR3 nucleotides are TGTGCCAGCAGCCAAAGGAGACTAGCGCCGGCCGGGAATGAGCAGTTCTTC. This encodes CASSQRRLAPAGNEQFF.

The chain links TRBV7-2 to TRBJ2-7, with D possibly TRBD2 on 6 matching bases. Trimming cost V 1 base and J 3 bases, with 13 bases left between them. The V gene's germline CDR1 is SGHTA and CDR2 FQGNSA. The CDR3 consists of 15 residues. The CDR3 spells CASSLENSSGYEQYF. CDR3 nucleotides: TGTGCCAGCAGCTTAGAAAATAGTAGCGGCTACGAGCAGTACTTC.

This chain connects TRBV28 to TRBJ1-1, with D possibly being TRBD1 (6 bases). CDR3 length: 15 residues. V gave up 5 bases and J gave up 5 bases, with 18 bases separating them. Looked up from germline, CDR1 is MDHEN and CDR2 is SYDVKM. The CDR3 loop is CASSLGTSSFTEAFF. Here the CDR3 DNA reads TGTGCCAGCAGTCTCGGGACATCGTCTTTTACTGAAGCTTTCTTT. The complete variable domain, with remaining parts taken from reference TRBV28 and TRBJ1-1, reads DVKVTQSSRYLVKRTGEKVFLECVQDMDHENMFWYRQDPGLGLRLIYFSYDVKMKEKGDIPEGYSVSREKKERFSLILESASTNQTSMYLCASSLGTSSFTEAFFGQGTRLTVV.

The J gene is TRBJ2-7, the V gene TRBV30; D gene ambiguous. CDR1 and CDR2 (germline): GTSNPN, SVGIG (reference sequence). The ends were cut back, 0 bases at V and 0 bases at J, with 6 bases in the middle. The CDR3 sequence is 13 residues long. This CDR3 reads CAWSVYFSYEQYF. The CDR3 bases are TGTGCCTGGAGTGTATATTTCTCCTACGAGCAGTACTTC.

There are a few counts of this clonotype. The chain recombines TRBV29-1 with TRBJ2-3; D gene uncertain. Trimming left V 7 bases short and J 0 bases short, with 14 bases between. The CDR3 runs 14 residues. Germline-derived CDR1 and CDR2 are SQVTM and ANQGSEA. The DNA for the CDR3 is TGCAGCGCCTCCCCGGTGGAGAGCACAGATACGCAGTATTTT. Protein product: CSASPVESTDTQYF.

This chain connects TRBV7-2 to TRBJ2-3; D uncertain. This CDR3 has 12 amino acids. The germline gives CDR1 SGHTA, CDR2 FQGNSA. V lost 2 bases to trimming and J lost 4 bases, with 4 bases between them. In DNA, the CDR3 is TGTGCCAGCAGCTTACATTCAGATACGCAGTATTTT. Protein product: CASSLHSDTQYF. The full variable domain, in which reference TRBV7-2 and TRBJ2-3 provide the parts outside the CDR3, is GAGVSQSPSNKVTEKGKDVELRCDPISGHTALYWYRQSLGQGLEFLIYFQGNSAPDKSGLPSDRFSAERTGGSVSTLTIQRTQQEDSAVYLCASSLHSDTQYFGPGTRLTVL.

V usage is TRBV5-1 and J usage is TRBJ2-6; the D is unclear. The CDR3 is made up of 16 amino acids. Trimming took 0 bases from V and 0 from J, leaving 7 bases between them. From germline, CDR1 is SGHRS and CDR2 YFSETQ. This CDR3 is CASSLDTSSGANVLTF. The CDR3 DNA reads as TGCGCCAGCAGCTTGGACACCAGCTCTGGGGCCAACGTCCTGACTTTC.

The V and J genes are TRBV28 and TRBJ1-5; D remains ambiguous. The CDR3 has 13 amino acids. The V and J ends lost 3 bases and 8 bases respectively, with 11 bases between them. From germline, CDR1 is MDHEN and CDR2 SYDVKM. The CDR3 loop is CASSFRPDEPQHF. The CDR3, as DNA: TGTGCCAGCAGTTTCCGACCTGATGAGCCCCAGCATTTT. Variable domain in full (rest from reference TRBV28 and TRBJ1-5): DVKVTQSSRYLVKRTGEKVFLECVQDMDHENMFWYRQDPGLGLRLIYFSYDVKMKEKGDIPEGYSVSREKKERFSLILESASTNQTSMYLCASSFRPDEPQHFGDGTRLSIL.

Comments on this clonotype: One junction end disagrees with the germline gene, perhaps due to a read error. The rearrangement joins TRBV10-3 to TRBJ1-6; 7 positions match TRBD1. There are 14 residues in the CDR3. Germline lookup yields CDR1 ENHRY and CDR2 SYGVKD. The chain's CDR3 is CAVSGGTDNSPLHF. The CDR3 nucleotides read TGTGCCGTCAGTGGGGGGACAGATAATTCACCCCTCCACTTT.

The rearrangement joins TRBV6-1 to TRBJ2-3; D unresolved. CDR3 length equals 14 residues. V dropped 3 bases and J dropped 1 base, with 8 bases sitting between them. Per the germline V gene, CDR1 is MNHNS and CDR2 is SASEGT. The CDR3 bases are TGTGCCAGCAGTGATGGGTTCGGCACAGATACGCAGTATTTT. Amino acid sequence: CASSDGFGTDTQYF.

This clonotype was seen a few times. The chain is built from TRBV20-1 and TRBJ2-3; D gene uncertain. Germline V gene data show CDR1 as DFQATT and CDR2 as SNEGSKA (reference sequence). V lost 1 base, J lost 6 bases, and 11 bases lay in between. The CDR3 totals 13 residues. The CDR3, as DNA: TGCAGTGCTAGAGTTGACTTCTCTGATACGCAGTATTTT. Amino acids: CSARVDFSDTQYF.

The V gene is TRBV10-3, the J gene TRBJ1-2; 8 nucleotides align to TRBD1. V shed 6 bases and J 5 bases; nucleotides not matched to a gene: 5. The CDR3 is 13 amino acids. From germline, CDR1 is ENHRY and CDR2 SYGVKD. This CDR3 is CAISPGGAYGYTF. The CDR3 coding sequence is TGTGCCATCAGCCCAGGGGGCGCGTATGGCTACACCTTC.

The J gene is TRBJ2-5, the V gene TRBV7-8; 7 bases fit TRBD2. The germline V gene encodes CDR1 SGHVS and CDR2 FQNEAQ. The CDR3 is 16 residues long. V dropped 6 bases and J dropped 0; count of bases not matched to a gene: 10. Here the CDR3 reads CASSTSGVLYQETQYF. CDR3 nucleotide sequence: TGTGCCAGCAGTACCAGCGGGGTTTTGTACCAAGAGACCCAGTACTTC.

The chain recombines TRBV24-1 with TRBJ2-3; D may be TRBD1 (6 bases). The CDR3 runs to 15 residues. Germline V gives CDR1 KGHDR, CDR2 SFDVKD. V lost 3 bases and J 2 bases, leaving 11 bases between the germline ends. This chain's CDR3 is CATSDGGRNTDTQYF. The CDR3 DNA sequence: TGTGCCACCAGTGATGGGGGCAGAAACACAGATACGCAGTATTTT.

The V call is TRBV6-5, the J call TRBJ1-6, with 9 bases identical to TRBD1. This CDR3 has 15 amino acids. Germline V gene sequence: CDR1 MNHEY, CDR2 SVGAGI. V was pared by 6 bases and J by 10 bases, with 10 bases of the junction left unmatched. CDR3 DNA sequence: TGTGCCAGCAGGACCGGGACAGGGTGGCGCTCACCCCTCCACTTT. Translated: CASRTGTGWRSPLHF.

The CDR3 here is CSAPGTVFKNIQYF. The CDR3 DNA reads as TGCAGTGCTCCAGGGACAGTGTTTAAAAACATTCAGTACTTC. The chain has TRBV20-1 and TRBJ2-4; TRBD1 matches at 7 bases. With 5 bases clipped from V and 4 bases from J, the junction kept 8 bases outside the gene matches. Germline V gene lookup returns CDR1 DFQATT and CDR2 SNEGSKA (reference sequence). This CDR3 is 14 amino acids long.

The DNA for the CDR3 is TGTGCCAGCAGTTACTCGTTGGCGGGAGCTGGGGCCAACGTCCTGACTTTC. Its translation is CASSYSLAGAGANVLTF. The chain couples TRBV6-6 to TRBJ2-6; 7 positions match TRBD2. Germline V lookup: CDR1 MNHNY, CDR2 SVGAGI (reference sequence). J lost 2 bases, V lost 0 bases, and 4 bases had no gene match. The CDR3 spans 17 residues.

This sequence joins TRBV5-1 and TRBJ2-1, with TRBD2 matching over 10 bases. Germline CDR1 reads SGHRS; CDR2 reads YFSETQ. This CDR3 has 16 amino acids. The V segment lost 0 bases and the J segment 8 bases; nucleotides outside the gene matches: 8. The CDR3 DNA reads as TGCGCCAGCAGCTTGGTCTATCCTAGCGGGAGAGATGAGCAGTTCTTC. Translated: CASSLVYPSGRDEQFF.

CDR3 DNA sequence: TGTGCCAGCAGATACCCTACAGGGTTTGGCGGGGAGCTGTTTTTT. This translates into CASRYPTGFGGELFF. The gene calls are TRBV27 and TRBJ2-2, with D possibly TRBD1 on 6 matching bases. The CDR3 totals 15 residues. Germline lookup yields CDR1 MNHEY and CDR2 SMNVEV (reference sequence). V dropped 6 bases and J dropped 7 bases, with 18 bases sitting between them.

The rearrangement links TRBV14 to TRBJ2-3; TRBD2 is a possible D gene (7 bases). The V end was cut by 6 bases, the J end by 5 bases, with 15 bases between. This CDR3 has 14 residues. Per the germline V gene, CDR1 is SGHDN and CDR2 is FVKESK. CDR3 DNA sequence: TGTGCCAGCAGTACCGGCGGGGGCGTAGATACGCAGTATTTT. It translates to CASSTGGGVDTQYF.

This sequence joins TRBV3-1 and TRBJ2-7, with D tentatively TRBD2 (6 bases). The CDR3 sequence is 13 residues long. V was trimmed by 5 bases and J by 6 bases, leaving 14 bases between them. Germline CDR1 and CDR2: LGHDT and YNNKEL (reference sequence). The CDR3 bases are TGTGCCAGCAGCACCCACTACGGGGGCGAGCAGTACTTC. Translated: CASSTHYGGEQYF.

The chain couples TRBV29-1 to TRBJ2-5; 9 bases match TRBD1. The J call may not be correct, given that the DNA end is closer to TRBJ2-7. The CDR3 has 11 amino acids. CDR1 is SQVTM and CDR2 is ANQGSEA in the germline V gene. The CDR3 is CSGGTGREQYF. The CDR3 DNA reads TGCAGCGGGGGGACAGGGCGCGAGCAGTACTTC.

The chain has TRBV27 and TRBJ2-3; TRBD2 aligns across 7 bases. Losses at the gene ends were 5 bases for V and 5 bases for J; bases not matched to a gene: 13. CDR1 and CDR2 from the germline V gene are MNHEY and SMNVEV (reference sequence). The CDR3 runs 16 residues. The CDR3 is CASSLQWEGQGDTQYF. The CDR3 DNA reads as TGTGCCAGCAGTCTGCAGTGGGAGGGTCAAGGAGATACGCAGTATTTT.

V usage is TRBV6-5 and J usage is TRBJ1-1, with D possibly TRBD1 on 5 matching bases. Deletions cut 7 bases from V and 4 bases from J, with 16 bases between. This CDR3 is 14 amino acids long. Per the germline V gene, CDR1 is MNHEY and CDR2 is SVGAGI. CDR3 nucleotide sequence: TGTGCCAGCAAAAGCGGGGGATTGCCCACTGAAGCTTTCTTT. It yields the protein CASKSGGLPTEAFF.

This clonotype was seen repeatedly, ten times or more. The chain combines TRBV6-1 with TRBJ2-5; 10 nucleotides agree with TRBD1. The germline V gene has CDR1 MNHNS and CDR2 SASEGT. Trimming cost V 4 bases and J 1 base; bases outside gene matches: 6. The CDR3 has 16 residues. DNA for the CDR3: TGTGCCAGCAGTGGAGGGACAGGGGCCCTCCAAGAGACCCAGTACTTC. It codes for CASSGGTGALQETQYF.